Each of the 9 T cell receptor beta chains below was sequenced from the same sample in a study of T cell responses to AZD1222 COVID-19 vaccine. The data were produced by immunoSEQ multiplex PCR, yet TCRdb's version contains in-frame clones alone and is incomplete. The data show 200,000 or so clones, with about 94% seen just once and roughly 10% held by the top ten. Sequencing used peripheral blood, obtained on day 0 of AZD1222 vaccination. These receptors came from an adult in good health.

The CDR3 is CASSHFTGGNQPQHF. The CDR3 bases are TGCGCCAGCAGCCATTTCACAGGAGGAAATCAGCCCCAGCATTTT. The J gene is TRBJ1-5, the V gene TRBV4-3; D is perhaps TRBD1 (5 bases). The CDR3 has 15 amino acids. Germline CDR1 and CDR2: LGHNA and YSLEER. V was cut by 3 bases and J by 4 bases, with 13 bases left in between.

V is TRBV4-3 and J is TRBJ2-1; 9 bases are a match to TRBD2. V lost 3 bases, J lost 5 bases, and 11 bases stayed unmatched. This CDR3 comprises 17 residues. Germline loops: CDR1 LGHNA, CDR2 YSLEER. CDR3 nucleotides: TGCGCCAGCAGCCATCCTGGGGGGACTAGCATACACAATGAGCAGTTCTTC. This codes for CASSHPGGTSIHNEQFF.

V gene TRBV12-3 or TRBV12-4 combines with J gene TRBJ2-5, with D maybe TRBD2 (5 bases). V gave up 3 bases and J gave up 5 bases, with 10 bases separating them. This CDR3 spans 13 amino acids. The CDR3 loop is CASSFPGLETQYF. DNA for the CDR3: TGTGCCAGCAGTTTTCCGGGGTTGGAGACCCAGTACTTC.

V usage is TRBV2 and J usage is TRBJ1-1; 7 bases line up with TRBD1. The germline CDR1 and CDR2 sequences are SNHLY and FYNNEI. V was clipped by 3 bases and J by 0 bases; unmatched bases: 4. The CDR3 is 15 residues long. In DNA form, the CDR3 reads TGTGCCAGCAGTGACCGGGACAGCTTGAACACTGAAGCTTTCTTT. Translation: CASSDRDSLNTEAFF.

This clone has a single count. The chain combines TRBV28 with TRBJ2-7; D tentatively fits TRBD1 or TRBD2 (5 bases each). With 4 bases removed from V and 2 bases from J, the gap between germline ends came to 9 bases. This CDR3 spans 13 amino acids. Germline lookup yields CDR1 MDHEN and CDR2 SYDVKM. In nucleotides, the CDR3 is TGTGCCAGCAGTTCCGGGACCCCCTACGAGCAGTACTTC. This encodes CASSSGTPYEQYF.

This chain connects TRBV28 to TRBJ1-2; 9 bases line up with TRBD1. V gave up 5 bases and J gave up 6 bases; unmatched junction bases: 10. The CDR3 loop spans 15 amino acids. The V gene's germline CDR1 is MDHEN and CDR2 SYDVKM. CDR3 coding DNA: TGTGCCAGCAGTGAACAAACAGGGGGCGCGGATGGCTACACCTTC. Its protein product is CASSEQTGGADGYTF.

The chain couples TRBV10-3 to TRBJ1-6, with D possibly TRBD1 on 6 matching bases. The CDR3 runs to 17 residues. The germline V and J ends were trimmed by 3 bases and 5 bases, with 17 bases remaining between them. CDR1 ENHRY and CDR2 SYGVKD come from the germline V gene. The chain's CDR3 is CAISDGGRPGHNSPLHF. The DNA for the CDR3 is TGTGCCATCAGTGATGGGGGGCGCCCCGGGCATAATTCACCCCTCCACTTT.

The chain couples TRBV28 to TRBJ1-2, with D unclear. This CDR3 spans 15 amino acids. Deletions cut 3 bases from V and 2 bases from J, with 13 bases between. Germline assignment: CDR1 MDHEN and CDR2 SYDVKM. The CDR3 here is CASSFGGILNYGYTF. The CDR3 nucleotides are TGTGCCAGCAGTTTTGGCGGCATACTCAACTATGGCTACACCTTC.

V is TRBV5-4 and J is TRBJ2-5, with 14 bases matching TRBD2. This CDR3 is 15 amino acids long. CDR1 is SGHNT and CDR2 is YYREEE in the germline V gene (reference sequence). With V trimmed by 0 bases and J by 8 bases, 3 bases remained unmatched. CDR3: CASSLGLAGGPTQYF. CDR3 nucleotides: TGTGCCAGCAGCTTGGGACTAGCGGGAGGGCCCACCCAGTACTTC.